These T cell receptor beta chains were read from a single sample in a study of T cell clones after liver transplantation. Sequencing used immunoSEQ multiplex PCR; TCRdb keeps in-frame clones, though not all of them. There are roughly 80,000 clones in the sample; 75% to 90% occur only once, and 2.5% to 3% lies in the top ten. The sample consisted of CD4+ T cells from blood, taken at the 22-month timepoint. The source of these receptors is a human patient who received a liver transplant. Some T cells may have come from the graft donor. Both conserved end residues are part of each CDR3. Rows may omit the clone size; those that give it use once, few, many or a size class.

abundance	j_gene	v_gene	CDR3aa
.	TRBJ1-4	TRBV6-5	CASSYSQGREKLFF
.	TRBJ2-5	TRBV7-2	CASSFQGAEETQYF
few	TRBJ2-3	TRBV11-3	CASSPNRGYTDTQYF
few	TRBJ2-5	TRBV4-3	CASSQDLAGETQYF
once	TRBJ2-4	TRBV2	CASGTSGSGNIQYF
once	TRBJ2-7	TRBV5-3	CAGLERRVRGVYEQYF
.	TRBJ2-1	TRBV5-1	CASSEAGVSRNEQFF
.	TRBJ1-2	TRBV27	CASRFRGGEGGYTF
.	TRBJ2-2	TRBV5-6	CASSRRGRINTGELFF
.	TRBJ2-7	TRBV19	CASSNRYEQYF
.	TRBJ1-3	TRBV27	CASSPYATRGSGNTIYF
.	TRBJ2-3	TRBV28	CASSLSSLAGSMADTQYF
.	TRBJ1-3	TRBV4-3	CASSPTGGIFGNTIYF
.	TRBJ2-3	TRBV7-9	CASSPLRREGEDTQYF
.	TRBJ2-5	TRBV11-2	CASSLTSGSETQYF
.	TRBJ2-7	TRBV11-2	CASSSLKRREFEQYF
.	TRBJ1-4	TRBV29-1	CSGLTPTNEKLFF
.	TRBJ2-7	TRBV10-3	CALGESNPYEQYF
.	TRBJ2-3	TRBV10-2	CASTLLAGDTDTQYF
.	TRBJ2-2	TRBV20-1	CSARGNGELFF
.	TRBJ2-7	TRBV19	CASSIIRGSYEQYF
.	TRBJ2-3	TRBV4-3	CASSEDRIVKSLYF
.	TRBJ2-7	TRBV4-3	CASSQEVRGPYEQYF
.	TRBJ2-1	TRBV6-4	CASSPGLNNEQFF
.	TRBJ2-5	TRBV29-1	CSVRGVGQETQYF
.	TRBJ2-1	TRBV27	CASRGTAYNEQFF
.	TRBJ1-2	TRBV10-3	CAISSSQDPIYTF
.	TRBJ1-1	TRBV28	CASSLEYTEAFF
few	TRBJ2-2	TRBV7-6	CASSHRTSNTGELFF
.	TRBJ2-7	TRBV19	CASRDRTGNNEQYF
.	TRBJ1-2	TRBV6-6	CASTLSSREIYGYTF
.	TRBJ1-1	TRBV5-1	CASSVIPGSTEAFF
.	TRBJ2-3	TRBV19	CASRALRDPDTQYF
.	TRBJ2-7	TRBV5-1	CASSFLAGGPGEQYF
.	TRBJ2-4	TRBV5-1	CASSLESPRNAGPNIQYF
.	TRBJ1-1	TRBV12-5	CATSPGHVNTEAFF
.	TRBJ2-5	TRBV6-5	CASSRTSGRDETQYF
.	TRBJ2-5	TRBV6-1	CASSELGLQGETQYF
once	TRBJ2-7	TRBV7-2	CASSQIGQENSYEQYF
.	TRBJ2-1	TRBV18	CASSGGSDSSYNEQFF
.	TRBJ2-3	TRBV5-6	CASSPTAVDTQYF
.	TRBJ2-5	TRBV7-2	CASSLLAGGPYETQYF
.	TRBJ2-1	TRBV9	CASSLRAGPPNEQFF
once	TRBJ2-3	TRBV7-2	CASSSVDTQYF
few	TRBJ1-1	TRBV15	CATSRVRGTGVGNTEAFF
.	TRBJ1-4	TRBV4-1	CASSNQGEVEKLFF
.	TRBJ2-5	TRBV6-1	CAGSGGFQETQYF
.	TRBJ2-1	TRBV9	CASSGAQGGYNEQFF
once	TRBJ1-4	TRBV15	CATSRAGQGNEKLFF
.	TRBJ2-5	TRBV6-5	CASSYPRRQTQYF
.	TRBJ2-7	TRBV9	CASSITSGDHEQYF
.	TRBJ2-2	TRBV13	CASSPGTGRTGELFF
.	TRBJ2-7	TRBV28	CASSPGLAGFSYEQYF
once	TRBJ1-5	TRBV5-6	CASSPSRGGNQPQHF
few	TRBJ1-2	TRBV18	CASSPDRVFGYTF
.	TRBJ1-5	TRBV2	CASNGRVDQPQHF
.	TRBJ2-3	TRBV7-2	CASSLITGYGSDTQYF